This TCR beta chain was observed in a study of blood T cell repertoires in COVID-19. Study in general: PBMCs, B-cell-depleted T cells, or T cells provided the cDNA or gDNA that made up the material.

Original processing methods: Estimated nucleated cell counts came from reference gene primer amplification. The repertoire was sequenced with immunoSEQ multiplex PCR; TCRdb's copy has only in-frame clones and lacks some. V and J calls and clone size come straight from that table; D and trimming were deduced from the DNA. Of about 400,000 clones in the sample, nearly 90% were seen once. V lost 7 bases to trimming and J lost 0 bases, with 12 bases between them. The CDR3 contains 14 residues. Per germline, CDR1 LNHDA and CDR2 SQIVND (reference sequence). Which cohort a participant joined came from the clinical history participants gave.

The chain couples TRBV19 to TRBJ1-2, with a weak D call TRBD1 (6 bases). The receptor was derived from a woman between 35 and 50 years old with acute COVID-19. The sample was PBMCs or T cells enriched from blood (not recorded which). The CDR3 DNA reads TGTGCCAGTACCTTGGACAGAACTAACTATGGCTACACCTTC. Translated: CASTLDRTNYGYTF.